Listed below are T cell receptor beta chains from one sample, sequenced in a study of cytomegalovirus exposure and HLA in healthy donors. This table comes from immunoSEQ multiplex PCR, and its TCRdb copy is limited to in-frame clones, with some not included. The sample has about 150,000 clones, 50% to 75% seen once; the top ten hold less than 3%. Specimen: PBMCs. The source of these receptors is a middle-aged woman in good health and CMV-seronegative. Both conserved end residues are part of each CDR3. The D gene is left open where the match is weak. Size tells how often a clone was seen (once, few, many) or the class of an expanded clone, and some rows leave it out.

V: TRBV7-8
J: TRBJ2-6
D: .
size: few
CDR3: CASKMSGSGANVLTF
DNA: TGTGCCAGCAAAATGAGCGGCTCTGGGGCCAACGTCCTGACTTTC

V: TRBV6-1
J: TRBJ1-3
D: .
size: .
CDR3: CASSEGGGISGNTIYF
DNA: TGTGCCAGCAGTGAAGGTGGGGGGATTAGTGGAAACACCATATATTTT

V: TRBV5-6
J: TRBJ1-5
D: .
size: .
CDR3: CASSLAGQALGHREQPQHF
DNA: TGTGCCAGCAGCTTGGCCGGTCAGGCATTGGGACATAGGGAGCAGCCCCAGCATTTT

V: TRBV7-3
J: TRBJ1-1
D: TRBD1
size: .
CDR3: CASSPQSRGRTEAFF
DNA: TGTGCCAGCAGCCCCCAGAGCAGGGGGCGGACTGAAGCTTTCTTT

V: TRBV5-8
J: TRBJ1-2
D: .
size: .
CDR3: CASSAEQGHGYTF
DNA: TGTGCCAGCAGCGCAGAGCAGGGGCATGGCTACACCTTC

V: TRBV6-1
J: TRBJ1-5
D: .
size: .
CDR3: CASADGTNQPQHF
DNA: TGTGCCAGCGCGGATGGTACCAATCAGCCCCAGCATTTT

V: TRBV11-2
J: TRBJ2-3
D: .
size: .
CDR3: CASSLAVDTQYF
DNA: TGTGCCAGCAGCTTAGCGGTCGATACGCAGTATTTT

V: TRBV21-1
J: TRBJ1-5
D: .
size: .
CDR3: CASSTRDGTATNQPQHF
DNA: TGTGCCAGCAGCACCAGGGACGGGACTGCTACAAATCAGCCCCAGCATTTT

V: TRBV5-1
J: TRBJ2-7
D: TRBD2
size: .
CDR3: CASSLVAPLGRGSSYEQYF
DNA: TGCGCCAGCAGCTTGGTAGCCCCCCTGGGGCGGGGGAGCTCCTACGAGCAGTACTTC

V: TRBV28
J: TRBJ2-2
D: TRBD1
size: .
CDR3: CASSLSRDRLTGELFF
DNA: TGTGCCAGCAGTTTGAGCCGGGACAGGCTCACCGGGGAGCTGTTTTTT

V: TRBV7-8
J: TRBJ2-7
D: .
size: .
CDR3: CASSFPGSMEQYF
DNA: TGTGCCAGCAGCTTCCCAGGCTCTATGGAGCAGTACTTC

V: TRBV30
J: TRBJ1-2
D: .
size: .
CDR3: CASGLNYGYTF
DNA: TGTGCCTCCGGACTGAACTATGGCTACACCTTC

V: TRBV5-6
J: TRBJ1-5
D: .
size: .
CDR3: CASSLGYRGNQPQHF
DNA: TGTGCCAGCAGCTTGGGATATAGAGGCAATCAGCCCCAGCATTTT

V: TRBV9
J: TRBJ2-1
D: .
size: few
CDR3: CASSVAPPDNEQFF
DNA: TGTGCCAGCAGCGTAGCTCCCCCCGACAATGAGCAGTTCTTC

V: TRBV4-1
J: TRBJ1-3
D: TRBD1
size: .
CDR3: CASRSAGGYGNTIYF
DNA: TGCGCCAGCAGATCTGCAGGGGGTTATGGAAACACCATATATTTT